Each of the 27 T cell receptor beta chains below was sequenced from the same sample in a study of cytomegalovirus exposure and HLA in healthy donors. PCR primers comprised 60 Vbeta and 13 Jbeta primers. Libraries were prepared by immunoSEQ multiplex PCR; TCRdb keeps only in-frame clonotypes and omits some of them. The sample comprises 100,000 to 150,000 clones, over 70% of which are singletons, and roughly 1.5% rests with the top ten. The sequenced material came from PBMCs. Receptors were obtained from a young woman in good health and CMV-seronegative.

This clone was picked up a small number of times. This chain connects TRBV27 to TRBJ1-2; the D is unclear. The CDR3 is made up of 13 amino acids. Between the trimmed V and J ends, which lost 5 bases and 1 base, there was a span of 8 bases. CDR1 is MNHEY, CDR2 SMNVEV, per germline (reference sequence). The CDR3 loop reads CASSVTVNYGYTF. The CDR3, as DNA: TGTGCCAGCAGTGTCACAGTTAACTATGGCTACACCTTC.

The CDR3 here is CASRTGGVNTEAFF. In DNA, the CDR3 is TGTGCCAGTAGGACAGGGGGCGTGAACACTGAAGCTTTCTTT. The V and J genes are TRBV19 and TRBJ1-1; 10 positions match TRBD1. The CDR3 has 14 residues. CDR1 and CDR2 (germline): LNHDA, SQIVND (reference sequence). V was clipped by 6 bases and J by 0 bases; unmatched bases: 1.

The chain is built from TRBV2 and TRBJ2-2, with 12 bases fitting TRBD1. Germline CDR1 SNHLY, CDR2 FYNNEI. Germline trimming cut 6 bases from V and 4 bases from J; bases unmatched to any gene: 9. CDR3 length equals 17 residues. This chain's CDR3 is CASSGDRGRSVTGELFF. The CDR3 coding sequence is TGTGCCAGCAGCGGGGACAGGGGGCGATCGGTCACCGGGGAGCTGTTTTTT.

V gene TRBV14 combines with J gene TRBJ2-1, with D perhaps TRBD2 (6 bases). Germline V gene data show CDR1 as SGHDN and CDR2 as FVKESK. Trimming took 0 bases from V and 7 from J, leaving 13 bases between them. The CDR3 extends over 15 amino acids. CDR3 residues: CASSQDPSALNEQFF. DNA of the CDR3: TGTGCCAGCAGCCAAGACCCTAGCGCCTTAAATGAGCAGTTCTTC. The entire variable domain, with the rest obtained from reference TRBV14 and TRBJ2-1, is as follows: EAGVTQFPSHSVIEKGQTVTLRCDPISGHDNLYWYRRVMGKEIKFLLHFVKESKQDESGMPNNRFLAERTGGTYSTLKVQPAELEDSGVYFCASSQDPSALNEQFFGPGTRLTVL.

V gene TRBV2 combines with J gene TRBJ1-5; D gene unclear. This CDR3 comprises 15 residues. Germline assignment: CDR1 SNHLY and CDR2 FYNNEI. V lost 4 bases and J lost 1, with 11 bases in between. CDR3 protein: CASSVEGASNQPQHF. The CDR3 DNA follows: TGTGCCAGCAGTGTTGAGGGCGCAAGCAATCAGCCCCAGCATTTT.

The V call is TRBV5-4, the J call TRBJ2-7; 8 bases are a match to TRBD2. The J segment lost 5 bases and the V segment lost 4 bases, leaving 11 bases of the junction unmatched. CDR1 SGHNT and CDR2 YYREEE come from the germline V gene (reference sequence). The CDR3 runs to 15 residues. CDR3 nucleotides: TGTGCCAGCAGCGGGGGACCGGGAGGGCCCAACGAGCAGTACTTC. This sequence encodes CASSGGPGGPNEQYF.

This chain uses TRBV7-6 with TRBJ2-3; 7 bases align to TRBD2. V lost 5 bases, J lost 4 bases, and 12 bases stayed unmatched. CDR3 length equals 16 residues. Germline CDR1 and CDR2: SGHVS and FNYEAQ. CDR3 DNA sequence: TGTGCCAGCAGCCCCCTGGGGAGGGCCCCTCCAGATACGCAGTATTTT. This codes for CASSPLGRAPPDTQYF.

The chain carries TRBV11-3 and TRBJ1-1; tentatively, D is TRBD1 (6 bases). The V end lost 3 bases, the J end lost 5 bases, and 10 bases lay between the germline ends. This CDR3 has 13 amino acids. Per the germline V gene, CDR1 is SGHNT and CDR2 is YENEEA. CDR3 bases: TGTGCCAGCAGCTTGACAGGCGAGACTGAAGCTTTCTTT. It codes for CASSLTGETEAFF.

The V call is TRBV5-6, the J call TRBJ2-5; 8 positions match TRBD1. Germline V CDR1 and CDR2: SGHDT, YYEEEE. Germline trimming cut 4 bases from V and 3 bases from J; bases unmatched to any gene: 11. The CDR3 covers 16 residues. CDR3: CASSRPRDRREETQYF. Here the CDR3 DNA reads TGTGCCAGCAGCAGGCCGCGGGACAGGAGAGAAGAGACCCAGTACTTC.

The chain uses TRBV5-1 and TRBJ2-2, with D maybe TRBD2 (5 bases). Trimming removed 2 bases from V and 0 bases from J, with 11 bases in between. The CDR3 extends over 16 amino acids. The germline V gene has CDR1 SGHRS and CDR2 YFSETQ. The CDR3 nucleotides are TGCGCCAGCAGCTTCGGACTTGTCGCGAACACCGGGGAGCTGTTTTTT. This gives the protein CASSFGLVANTGELFF.

As DNA, the CDR3 is TGTGCCTGGAGGAAGGAGGTCTTGGATGAAAAACTGTTTTTT. It encodes CAWRKEVLDEKLFF. V usage is TRBV30 and J usage is TRBJ1-4; the D is unclear. Germline CDR1 reads GTSNPN; CDR2 reads SVGIG (reference sequence). Trimming stripped 3 bases from V and 6 bases from J, with 14 bases between. The CDR3 spans 14 residues.

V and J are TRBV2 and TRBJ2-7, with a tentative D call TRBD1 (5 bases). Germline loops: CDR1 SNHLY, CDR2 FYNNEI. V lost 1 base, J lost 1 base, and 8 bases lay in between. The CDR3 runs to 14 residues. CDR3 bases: TGTGCCAGCAGTGAAGAGGGGATATCCTACGAGCAGTACTTC. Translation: CASSEEGISYEQYF.

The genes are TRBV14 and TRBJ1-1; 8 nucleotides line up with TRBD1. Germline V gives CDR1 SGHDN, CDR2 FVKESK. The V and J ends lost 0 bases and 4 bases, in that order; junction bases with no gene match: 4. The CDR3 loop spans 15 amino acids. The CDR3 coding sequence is TGTGCCAGCAGCCAAGAGTTGGACAGGGCCACTGAAGCTTTCTTT. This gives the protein CASSQELDRATEAFF.

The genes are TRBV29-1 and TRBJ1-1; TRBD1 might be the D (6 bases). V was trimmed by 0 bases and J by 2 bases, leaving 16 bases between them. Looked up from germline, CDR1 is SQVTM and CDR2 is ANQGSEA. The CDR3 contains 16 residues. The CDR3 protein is CSVEDRAGGRNTEAFF. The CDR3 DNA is TGCAGCGTTGAAGATAGGGCGGGGGGCCGAAACACTGAAGCTTTCTTT.

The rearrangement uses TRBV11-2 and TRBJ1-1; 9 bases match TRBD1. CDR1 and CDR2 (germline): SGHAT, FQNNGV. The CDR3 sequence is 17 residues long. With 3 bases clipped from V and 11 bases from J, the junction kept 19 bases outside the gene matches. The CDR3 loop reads CASSLHRGRGRGRRAFF. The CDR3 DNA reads TGTGCCAGCAGCTTGCACAGGGGGCGCGGAAGGGGGCGTAGGGCTTTCTTT.

DNA for the CDR3: TGTGCCAGCAGTTACGGAAGAGGGACTCCGATTTACTTC. It codes for CASSYGRGTPIYF. The chain recombines TRBV6-5 with TRBJ2-7; a possible D gene is TRBD2 (6 bases). The V and J ends lost 2 bases and 13 bases respectively, with 18 bases between them. This CDR3 region has 13 residues. Germline CDR1 and CDR2: MNHEY and SVGAGI.

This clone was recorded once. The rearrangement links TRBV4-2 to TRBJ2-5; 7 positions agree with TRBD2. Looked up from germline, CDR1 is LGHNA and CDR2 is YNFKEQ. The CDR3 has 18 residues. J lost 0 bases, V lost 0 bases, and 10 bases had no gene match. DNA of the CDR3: TGTGCCAGCAGCCAAGAAGGTTTTGGCCGGGAGGACCAAGAGACCCAGTACTTC. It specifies CASSQEGFGREDQETQYF.

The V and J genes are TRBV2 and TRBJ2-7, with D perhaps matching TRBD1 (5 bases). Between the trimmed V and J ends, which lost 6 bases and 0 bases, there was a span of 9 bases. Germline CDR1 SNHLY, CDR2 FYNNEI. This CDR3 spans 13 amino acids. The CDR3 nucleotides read TGTGCCAGCAGGCAGACAGCCTCCTACGAGCAGTACTTC. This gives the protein CASRQTASYEQYF.

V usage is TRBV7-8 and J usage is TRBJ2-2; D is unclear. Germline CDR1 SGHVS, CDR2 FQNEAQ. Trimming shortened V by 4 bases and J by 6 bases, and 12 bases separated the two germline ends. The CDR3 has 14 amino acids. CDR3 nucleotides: TGTGCCAGCAGCTCCCCATTAGAACCCGGGGAGCTGTTTTTT. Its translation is CASSSPLEPGELFF.

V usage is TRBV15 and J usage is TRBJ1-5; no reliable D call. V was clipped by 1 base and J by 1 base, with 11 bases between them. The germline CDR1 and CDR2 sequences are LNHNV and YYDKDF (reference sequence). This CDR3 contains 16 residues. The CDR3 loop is CATSRGGSSSNQPQHF. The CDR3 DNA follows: TGTGCCACCAGCAGAGGTGGGAGCTCCAGCAATCAGCCCCAGCATTTT.

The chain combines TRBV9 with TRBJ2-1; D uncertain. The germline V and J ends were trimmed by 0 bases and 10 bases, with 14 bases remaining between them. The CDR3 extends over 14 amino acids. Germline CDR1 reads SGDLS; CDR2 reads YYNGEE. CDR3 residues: CASSVGSVRGEQFF. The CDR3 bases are TGTGCCAGCAGCGTAGGCTCAGTGCGAGGCGAGCAGTTCTTC.

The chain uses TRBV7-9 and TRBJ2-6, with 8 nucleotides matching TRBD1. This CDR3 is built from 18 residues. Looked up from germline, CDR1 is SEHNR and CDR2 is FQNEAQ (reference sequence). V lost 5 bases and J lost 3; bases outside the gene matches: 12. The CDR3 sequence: CASSQKTDRERGANVLTF. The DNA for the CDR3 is TGTGCCAGCAGCCAAAAAACGGACAGGGAGCGTGGGGCCAACGTCCTGACTTTC.

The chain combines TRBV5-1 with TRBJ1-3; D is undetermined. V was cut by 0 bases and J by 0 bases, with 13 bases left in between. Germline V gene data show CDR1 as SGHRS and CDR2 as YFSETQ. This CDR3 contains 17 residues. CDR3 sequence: CASSLVPLPYSGNTIYF. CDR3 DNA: TGCGCCAGCAGCTTGGTTCCCCTACCTTACTCTGGAAACACCATATATTTT.

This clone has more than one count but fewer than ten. In nucleotides, the CDR3 is TGTGCCAGCACCGAGCGGGAGGTGGAGACCCAGTACTTC. It codes for CASTEREVETQYF. This chain connects TRBV6-1 to TRBJ2-5; 9 positions agree with TRBD2. The V gene end was trimmed by 7 bases and the J gene end by 5 bases; junction bases not matched to a gene: 5. This CDR3 spans 13 amino acids. Germline V CDR1 and CDR2: MNHNS, SASEGT.

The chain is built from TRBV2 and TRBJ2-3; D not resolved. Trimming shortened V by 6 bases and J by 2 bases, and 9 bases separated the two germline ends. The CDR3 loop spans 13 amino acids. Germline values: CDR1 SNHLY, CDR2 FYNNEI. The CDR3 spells CASSRLNTDTQYF. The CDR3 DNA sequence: TGTGCCAGCAGCAGACTTAACACAGATACGCAGTATTTT.

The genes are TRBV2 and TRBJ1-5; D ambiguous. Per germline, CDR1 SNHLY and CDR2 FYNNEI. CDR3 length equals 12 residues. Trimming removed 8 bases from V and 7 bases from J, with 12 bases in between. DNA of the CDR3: TGTGCCAGCGGCCCACCGGGGCAGCCCCAGCATTTT. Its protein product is CASGPPGQPQHF.

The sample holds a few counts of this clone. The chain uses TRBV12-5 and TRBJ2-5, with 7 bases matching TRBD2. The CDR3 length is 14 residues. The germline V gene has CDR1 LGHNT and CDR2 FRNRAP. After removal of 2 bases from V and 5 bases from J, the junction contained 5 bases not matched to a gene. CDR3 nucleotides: TGTGCTAGTGGTTTGACTTCGGGAGGTGAGACCCAGTACTTC. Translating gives CASGLTSGGETQYF. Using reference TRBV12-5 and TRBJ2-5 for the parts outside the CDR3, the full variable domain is DARVTQTPRHKVTEMGQEVTMRCQPILGHNTVFWYRQTMMQGLELLAYFRNRAPLDDSGMPKDRFSAEMPDATLATLKIQPSEPRDSAVYFCASGLTSGGETQYFGPGTRLLVL.